A single sample is the source of the 30 T cell receptor beta chains below, sequenced in a study of OX40 agonist ivuxolimab in advanced cancers. The library was obtained by the immunoSEQ multiplex PCR assay. Sourced from immuneACCESS, this table was stored by TCRdb with only in-frame sequences that have V and J called. A share of the clones is absent; for the studies checked, an unresolved V gene accounts for under half, and the remainder has no known explanation. In this sample the table shows about 49,000 clones, around 84% of which occur a single time. Clones ranked in the top ten supply about a fifth of the sample. The sequencing used CD4+ or CD8+ T cells sorted from blood, collected in a trial of the OX40 agonist ivuxolimab. The receptors come from an adult with an advanced solid tumor such as melanoma, head and neck, liver or kidney cancer.

The chain employs TRBV7-6 and TRBJ2-1; 8 bases line up with TRBD2. The germline gives CDR1 SGHVS, CDR2 FNYEAQ. V lost 6 bases and J lost 8; bases outside the gene matches: 9. CDR3 length: 14 residues. CDR3 sequence (DNA): TGTGCCAGCAGTTTCGGGGGGGCCGTAGATGAGCAGTTCTTC. Protein product: CASSFGGAVDEQFF.

The CDR3 DNA is TGTGCCAGCAGAAACTGGCGACAGTTAAATGAGCAGTTCTTC. Protein: CASRNWRQLNEQFF. The V call is TRBV7-9, the J call TRBJ2-1; D may be TRBD1 (5 bases). Deletions cut 6 bases from V and 7 bases from J, with 16 bases between. The V gene's germline CDR1 is SEHNR and CDR2 FQNEAQ (reference sequence). This CDR3 has 14 amino acids.

This clone is medium-sized by share. The V gene is TRBV10-2, the J gene TRBJ1-2; 7 bases agree with TRBD1. The trim removed 6 bases at V and 6 bases at J, leaving 13 bases unmatched. The germline V gene encodes CDR1 WSHSY and CDR2 SAAADI. The CDR3 is 15 amino acids. CDR3 DNA sequence: TGCGCCAGCAGGAAGCTACAGGGGTCCTATGATGGCTACACCTTC. As protein: CASRKLQGSYDGYTF.

The chain combines TRBV7-9 with TRBJ2-3, with a tentative D call TRBD2 (5 bases). V was shortened by 0 bases and J by 2 bases, with 15 bases between the two germline ends. From germline, CDR1 is SEHNR and CDR2 FQNEAQ (reference sequence). The CDR3 sequence is 17 residues long. The CDR3 bases are TGTGCCAGCAGCTTAGCTTACGGGGAGACGCCCACAGATACGCAGTATTTT. It translates to CASSLAYGETPTDTQYF.

This clone came up once. The V and J genes are TRBV7-2 and TRBJ2-2; 8 nucleotides agree with TRBD1. The CDR3 length is 15 residues. Germline CDR1 SGHTA, CDR2 FQGNSA. With V trimmed by 7 bases and J by 2 bases, 6 bases remained unmatched. CDR3 DNA: TGTGCCAGCATCCCGGGACAGGTTAACACCGGGGAGCTGTTTTTT. Its protein is CASIPGQVNTGELFF.

J is TRBJ2-1 and V is TRBV27, with 11 bases that match TRBD2. V gave up 3 bases and J gave up 7 bases; unmatched junction bases: 2. This CDR3 region has 14 residues. Germline V gene lookup returns CDR1 MNHEY and CDR2 SMNVEV (reference sequence). In DNA, the CDR3 is TGTGCCAGCAGTTTTAGCGGGGGGGGGAATGAGCAGTTCTTC. Its protein product is CASSFSGGGNEQFF.

The gene calls are TRBV7-6 and TRBJ2-1; 8 bases align to TRBD2. The CDR3 is 14 amino acids. With V trimmed by 1 base and J by 7 bases, 3 bases remained unmatched. Germline CDR1 and CDR2: SGHVS and FNYEAQ. The CDR3 bases are TGTGCCAGCAGCTTAGTTGGGACTAGTAATGAGCAGTTCTTC. Its protein product is CASSLVGTSNEQFF.

This clone has just one count. The CDR3 is CASSPRGRASAKNIQYF. The CDR3 region has the DNA TGTGCCAGCAGCCCTCGAGGACGGGCCTCGGCCAAAAACATTCAGTACTTC. The chain combines TRBV9 with TRBJ2-4, with D uncertain. The CDR3 totals 17 residues. The germline V gene has CDR1 SGDLS and CDR2 YYNGEE. V was trimmed by 4 bases and J by 1 base, leaving 18 bases between them.

The CDR3 sequence is CASSQEADRADGYTF. The CDR3 nucleotides are TGCGCCAGCAGCCAAGAAGCAGACAGGGCGGATGGCTACACCTTC. The V and J genes are TRBV4-3 and TRBJ1-2; TRBD1 agrees at 7 bases. From germline, CDR1 is LGHNA and CDR2 YSLEER. The CDR3 contains 15 residues. V gave up 0 bases and J gave up 6 bases; unmatched junction bases: 7.

The V call is TRBV7-8, the J call TRBJ2-7, with D unclear. Germline loops: CDR1 SGHVS, CDR2 FQNEAQ. V gave up 4 bases and J gave up 3 bases, with 10 bases separating them. This CDR3 has 13 residues. CDR3 loop: CASSSYQVYEQYV. The DNA for the CDR3 is TGTGCCAGCAGCTCGTACCAAGTCTACGAGCAGTACGTC.

V is TRBV7-9 and J is TRBJ1-2; D is possibly TRBD1 (5 bases). Germline V gives CDR1 SEHNR, CDR2 FQNEAQ (reference sequence). V gave up 5 bases and J gave up 8 bases, with 21 bases separating them. The CDR3 consists of 15 residues. The CDR3, as DNA: TGTGCCAGCAGCCCTCGGGACGGCCCCACAATAGGCTACACCTTC. This gives the protein CASSPRDGPTIGYTF.

The V gene is TRBV9, the J gene TRBJ1-3, with D tentatively TRBD1 (6 bases). This CDR3 is built from 15 residues. With 2 bases removed from V and 4 bases from J, the gap between germline ends came to 13 bases. Germline CDR1 SGDLS, CDR2 YYNGEE. CDR3 residues: CASSVSGVWGNTIYF. The CDR3 DNA reads TGTGCCAGCAGCGTTTCAGGGGTGTGGGGAAACACCATATATTTT.

In DNA form, the CDR3 reads TGTGCCAGCAGCTTAGGGGGGCGGGAAGAGACCCAGTACTTC. Residues: CASSLGGREETQYF. V and J are TRBV11-2 and TRBJ2-5; weak D call: TRBD1 (6 bases). Per the germline V gene, CDR1 is SGHAT and CDR2 is FQNNGV. The CDR3 has 14 residues. Trimming took 1 base from V and 3 from J, leaving 9 bases between them. Looking up the rest from reference TRBV11-2 and TRBJ2-5 gives the full variable domain: EAGVAQSPRYKIIEKRQSVAFWCNPISGHATLYWYQQILGQGPKLLIQFQNNGVVDDSQLPKDRFSAERLKGVDSTLKIQPAKLEDSAVYLCASSLGGREETQYFGPGTRLLVL.

This clone has a handful of counts. This sample includes further DNA sequences coding for the same CDR3. The chain is built from TRBV4-1 and TRBJ2-1; D gene unclear. The V end was cut by 4 bases, the J end by 0 bases, with 4 bases between. CDR1 is MGHRA, CDR2 YSYEKL, per germline. This CDR3 has 13 amino acids. CDR3 coding DNA: TGCGCCAGCAGCCCTAGCTCCTACAATGAGCAGTTCTTC. This gives the protein CASSPSSYNEQFF.

The rearrangement uses TRBV9 and TRBJ2-2; TRBD1 or TRBD2 may be the D gene (6 bases each). This CDR3 has 17 residues. Germline V gene sequence: CDR1 SGDLS, CDR2 YYNGEE. Trimming took 6 bases from V and 0 from J, leaving 18 bases between them. DNA of the CDR3: TGTGCCAGCACCTACTCCGGAGGGGGTCCGAACACCGGGGAGCTGTTTTTT. As protein: CASTYSGGGPNTGELFF.

This clone was recorded only once. The chain has TRBV7-3 and TRBJ1-2, with 10 bases fitting TRBD1. Per the germline V gene, CDR1 is SGHTA and CDR2 is FQGTGA. V shed 5 bases and J 0 bases; nucleotides not matched to a gene: 3. CDR3 length: 15 residues. This CDR3 is CASSPGQGTNYGYTF. The CDR3 DNA reads as TGTGCCAGCAGCCCGGGACAGGGGACTAACTATGGCTACACCTTC.

This sequence joins TRBV7-6 and TRBJ1-3; perhaps TRBD1 as D (5 bases). The CDR3 length is 16 residues. V gave up 1 base and J gave up 4 bases, with 14 bases separating them. CDR1 SGHVS and CDR2 FNYEAQ come from the germline V gene. The CDR3 reads CASSLGGGEPGNTIYF. For the CDR3, the DNA is TGTGCCAGCAGCTTAGGGGGCGGGGAGCCAGGAAACACCATATATTTT.

The CDR3 coding sequence is TGCGCCAGCAGCCCGCACTCTACTAGCGGGGGACATTACGAGCAGTACTTC. Protein sequence: CASSPHSTSGGHYEQYF. The chain joins TRBV5-1 to TRBJ2-7, with TRBD2 matching 11 bases. Germline CDR1 reads SGHRS; CDR2 reads YFSETQ. J gave up 4 bases and V 4 bases, and 13 bases lay outside the gene matches. The CDR3 extends over 17 amino acids. The full variable domain, completed using reference TRBV5-1 and TRBJ2-7, is KAGVTQTPRYLIKTRGQQVTLSCSPISGHRSVSWYQQTPGQGLQFLFEYFSETQRNKGNFPGRFSGRQFSNSRSEMNVSTLELGDSALYLCASSPHSTSGGHYEQYFGPGTRLTVT.

This clone came up once. The J gene is TRBJ1-1, the V gene TRBV27; 9 nucleotides agree with TRBD1. Germline V CDR1 and CDR2: MNHEY, SMNVEV (reference sequence). The CDR3 extends over 16 amino acids. Trimming at V came to 4 bases and at J to 0 bases, leaving 6 bases not matched to a gene. CDR3 in amino acids: CASSSYRGQVNTEAFF. CDR3 in DNA: TGTGCCAGCAGTTCTTACAGGGGGCAGGTGAACACTGAAGCTTTCTTT.

V usage is TRBV28 and J usage is TRBJ1-2; D gene unclear. V was shortened by 5 bases and J by 0 bases, with 16 bases between the two germline ends. This CDR3 has 16 residues. The V gene's germline CDR1 is MDHEN and CDR2 SYDVKM. CDR3 DNA sequence: TGTGCCAGCAGTCCCGTACCCCCCGGAACTAACTATGGCTACACCTTC. It yields the protein CASSPVPPGTNYGYTF.

This clone was observed a single time. The chain employs TRBV9 and TRBJ1-1, with unresolved D. Trimming stripped 0 bases from V and 0 bases from J, with 9 bases between. Germline-derived CDR1 and CDR2 are SGDLS and YYNGEE. The CDR3 is 15 amino acids. CDR3 sequence (DNA): TGTGCCAGCAGCGTAGTCTCTGGGATGAACACTGAAGCTTTCTTT. Translating gives CASSVVSGMNTEAFF. The full variable domain, completed using reference TRBV9 and TRBJ1-1, is DSGVTQTPKHLITATGQRVTLRCSPRSGDLSVYWYQQSLDQGLQFLIQYYNGEERAKGNILERFSAQQFPDLHSELNLSSLELGDSALYFCASSVVSGMNTEAFFGQGTRLTVV.

The rearrangement uses TRBV4-2 and TRBJ2-1; D unresolved. The CDR3 length is 14 residues. V was cut by 1 base and J by 5 bases, with 9 bases left in between. CDR1 is LGHNA, CDR2 YNFKEQ, per germline. This chain's CDR3 is CASSQVGSDNEQFF. The CDR3 DNA is TGTGCCAGCAGCCAAGTTGGCAGCGACAATGAGCAGTTCTTC.

CDR3: CASSWTGALNEQFF. As DNA, the CDR3 is TGTGCCAGCAGCTGGACAGGGGCTCTCAATGAGCAGTTCTTC. The chain is built from TRBV5-6 and TRBJ2-1, with 9 bases fitting TRBD1. Germline V CDR1 and CDR2: SGHDT, YYEEEE. The CDR3 runs to 14 residues. The V and J ends lost 3 bases and 6 bases, in that order; junction bases with no gene match: 4.

On this clone: Other DNA sequences of this sample code for an identical CDR3. The chain carries TRBV7-8 and TRBJ2-1, with a weak D call TRBD1 (5 bases). This CDR3 spans 15 amino acids. CDR1 is SGHVS and CDR2 is FQNEAQ in the germline V gene. The V and J ends lost 1 base and 0 bases respectively, with 7 bases between them. DNA of the CDR3: TGTGCCAGCAGCTTAGACAGGAGCTCCTACAATGAGCAGTTCTTC. Translating gives CASSLDRSSYNEQFF.

The rearrangement links TRBV7-9 to TRBJ2-7; D may be TRBD1 (5 bases). V was shortened by 1 base and J by 7 bases, with 14 bases between the two germline ends. The CDR3 sequence is 14 residues long. Germline CDR1 SEHNR, CDR2 FQNEAQ (reference sequence). This CDR3 is CASSLEVTPGEQYV. Here the CDR3 DNA reads TGTGCCAGCAGCTTAGAGGTCACCCCAGGGGAGCAGTACGTC.

J is TRBJ2-3 and V is TRBV25-1; TRBD2 might be the D (5 bases). Looked up from germline, CDR1 is MGHDK and CDR2 is SYGVNS. Trimming shortened V by 4 bases and J by 3 bases, and 14 bases separated the two germline ends. The CDR3 contains 15 residues. CDR3 in DNA: TGTGCCAGCAGTGGACGGGGATCAAGGACAGATACGCAGTATTTT. Its translation is CASSGRGSRTDTQYF.

This clone has more than one count but fewer than ten. The V and J genes are TRBV4-1 and TRBJ1-2; no firm D call. This CDR3 is built from 15 residues. With 0 bases removed from V and 1 base from J, the gap between germline ends came to 9 bases. Germline lookup yields CDR1 MGHRA and CDR2 YSYEKL. The CDR3 sequence: CASSQDPVSNYGYTF. The CDR3 nucleotides read TGCGCCAGCAGCCAAGATCCGGTCAGTAACTATGGCTACACCTTC.

The V gene is TRBV19, the J gene TRBJ2-7; 7 bases map to TRBD1. The germline CDR1 and CDR2 sequences are LNHDA and SQIVND (reference sequence). The CDR3 extends over 14 amino acids. V lost 5 bases to trimming and J lost 6 bases; unmatched junction nucleotides: 10. CDR3 protein: CASSAGTEGSEQYF. DNA of the CDR3: TGTGCCAGTAGTGCCGGGACAGAAGGGTCCGAGCAGTACTTC. Complete variable domain (other parts from reference TRBV19 and TRBJ2-7): DGGITQSPKYLFRKEGQNVTLSCEQNLNHDAMYWYRQDPGQGLRLIYYSQIVNDFQKGDIAEGYSVSREKKESFPLTVTSAQKNPTAFYLCASSAGTEGSEQYFGPGTRLTVT.

In its sample, this clone was seen once. J is TRBJ2-1 and V is TRBV7-2; 11 nucleotides align to TRBD2. Germline assignment: CDR1 SGHTA and CDR2 FQGNSA. The CDR3 has 19 amino acids. Germline trimming cut 2 bases from V and 3 bases from J; bases unmatched to any gene: 12. CDR3 loop: CASSLRGVLAGVYYNEQFF. DNA for the CDR3: TGTGCCAGCAGCTTAAGAGGGGTACTAGCGGGGGTTTACTACAATGAGCAGTTCTTC. Combining the CDR3 with reference TRBV7-2 and TRBJ2-1 gives the whole variable domain GAGVSQSPSNKVTEKGKDVELRCDPISGHTALYWYRQSLGQGLEFLIYFQGNSAPDKSGLPSDRFSAERTGGSVSTLTIQRTQQEDSAVYLCASSLRGVLAGVYYNEQFFGPGTRLTVL.

The chain couples TRBV4-3 to TRBJ2-3; 14 positions agree with TRBD2. The ends lost 5 bases at V and 5 bases at J; junction bases unmatched: 3. The CDR3 extends over 15 amino acids. Germline CDR1 and CDR2: LGHNA and YSLEER. The CDR3 bases are TGCGCCAGCAGCATTGGGACTAGCGGGGGAGATACGCAGTATTTT. Translating gives CASSIGTSGGDTQYF.